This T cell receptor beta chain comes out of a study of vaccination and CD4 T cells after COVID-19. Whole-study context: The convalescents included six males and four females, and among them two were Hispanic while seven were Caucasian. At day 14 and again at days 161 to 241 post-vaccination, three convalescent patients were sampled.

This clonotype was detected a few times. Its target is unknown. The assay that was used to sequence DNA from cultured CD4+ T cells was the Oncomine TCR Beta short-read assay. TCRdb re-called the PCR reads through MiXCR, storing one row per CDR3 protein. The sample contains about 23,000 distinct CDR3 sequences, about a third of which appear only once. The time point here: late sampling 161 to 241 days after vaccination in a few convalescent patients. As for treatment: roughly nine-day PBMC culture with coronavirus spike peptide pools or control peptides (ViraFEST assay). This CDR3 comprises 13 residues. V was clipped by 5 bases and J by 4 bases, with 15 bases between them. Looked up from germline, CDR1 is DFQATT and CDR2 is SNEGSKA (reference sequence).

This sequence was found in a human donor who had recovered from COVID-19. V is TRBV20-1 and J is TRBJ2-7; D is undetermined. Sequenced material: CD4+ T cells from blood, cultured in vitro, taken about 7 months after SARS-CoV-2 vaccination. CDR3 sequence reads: CSARPPGRYEQYF. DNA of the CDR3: TGCAGTGCTCGCCCCCCGGGCAGGTACGAGCAGTACTTC.